This T cell receptor beta chain originates from a study of response to subunit inactivated influenza vaccine listed by TCRdb under 2018. With regard to the full study: To follow how T cells responded to a trivalent subunit inactivated influenza vaccine, the researchers relied on deep quantitative profiling of the T cell receptor repertoire. Results and caveats for the whole study, not just this receptor: According to the authors, only a limited number of new T cells may be recruited by each seasonal influenza vaccination.

The germline V gene (reference sequence) sets CDR1 to LNHNV and CDR2 to YYDKDF. V is clipped by 0 bases and J by 5 bases, and the sequence between their germline boundaries is 7 bases long. The cysteine opens and the phenylalanine closes a CDR3 of 13 amino acids. Only the CDR3 portion is preserved as DNA: 39 bases, with reading frame beginning at the first base. Notes on this clonotype: Its antigen target is currently unknown. It has no much larger one-base neighbor in the sample; base qualities were not kept.

The library came from RT-PCR. Sequenced using an Illumina HiSeq 2500. TCRdb applied fastp at Q25 and MiXCR to the public reads, then kept only in-frame beta chains. Rows matching on CDR3 protein sequence are summarized as one entry with the most common DNA and genes. The sample yields hundreds of thousands of distinct CDR3 sequences; 12% to 15% were counted once. 7.5% to 8% of the sample lies in the top ten. The material was PBMCs from blood, obtained 14 to 15 days before vaccination. This receptor was identified in a man aged 45-60 years who received an inactivated influenza vaccine. Donor details come from another sample of the same person, matched by shared clones. The sequence joins TRBV15 to TRBJ2-5; too little of a D gene remains to name it. Here is the DNA: TGTGCCACCAGCAGAGATCAGGAGGAGACCCAGTACTTC. This codes for CATSRDQEETQYF.